This record concerns one TCR beta chain sequence. Its antigen is not known. This specimen belongs to a study of T cell responses to AZD1222 COVID-19 vaccine. Study summary: Analyses pooled second doses at about 4 or about 12 weeks.

Whole-study results and caveats: Repertoires in all cases were sampled only once the peak T cell response had passed. Females made up more of the donors, who were largely white British, and clonal diversity may have come out too low.

This table comes from immunoSEQ multiplex PCR, and its TCRdb copy is limited to in-frame clones, with some not included. This table holds around 130,000 clones, approximately 94% found once. CDR1 is DFQATT, CDR2 SNEGSKA, per germline (reference sequence). The CDR3 spans 18 residues. Trimming cost V 3 bases and J 0 bases; bases outside gene matches: 9. The chain combines TRBV20-1 with TRBJ2-1; 12 bases match TRBD2. The clonotype was recovered from an adult in good health. The material was peripheral blood, obtained on day 0 of AZD1222 vaccination. CDR3 nucleotides: TGCAGTGCTAGTTGGTGGCTAGCGGGAGGGCCCTCCTACAATGAGCAGTTCTTC. As protein: CSASWWLAGGPSYNEQFF.